This TCR beta chain was retrieved from a study of blood T cell repertoires in COVID-19. For the study at large: Both acute and convalescent COVID-19 samples were obtained from the United States, Italy and Spain. PBMCs, B-cell-depleted T cells, or T cells were the source of the cDNA or gDNA that made up the material.

Trimming cost V 5 bases and J 4 bases; bases outside gene matches: 9. Germline V gene data show CDR1 as SGDLS and CDR2 as YYNGEE. The length of the CDR3 is 15 residues. Per the original data handling: Using reference gene primer amplification, nucleated cell counts were estimated. Clones were read by immunoSEQ multiplex PCR, and TCRdb kept only the in-frame ones, dropping some. The DNA was the basis for D and trimming; V, J and clone size are from that table. There are about 120,000 clones in the sample; 74% occur only once, and roughly 5.5% lies in the top ten. V and J are TRBV9 and TRBJ1-1; 9 bases are shared with TRBD1. The specimen was peripheral blood. The sequence was collected from a man aged 60 to 69 with acute or convalescent COVID-19. The CDR3 bases are TGTGCCAGCAGTGCCGGGACAGGGAGGAGCACTGAAGCTTTCTTT. Encoded protein: CASSAGTGRSTEAFF.